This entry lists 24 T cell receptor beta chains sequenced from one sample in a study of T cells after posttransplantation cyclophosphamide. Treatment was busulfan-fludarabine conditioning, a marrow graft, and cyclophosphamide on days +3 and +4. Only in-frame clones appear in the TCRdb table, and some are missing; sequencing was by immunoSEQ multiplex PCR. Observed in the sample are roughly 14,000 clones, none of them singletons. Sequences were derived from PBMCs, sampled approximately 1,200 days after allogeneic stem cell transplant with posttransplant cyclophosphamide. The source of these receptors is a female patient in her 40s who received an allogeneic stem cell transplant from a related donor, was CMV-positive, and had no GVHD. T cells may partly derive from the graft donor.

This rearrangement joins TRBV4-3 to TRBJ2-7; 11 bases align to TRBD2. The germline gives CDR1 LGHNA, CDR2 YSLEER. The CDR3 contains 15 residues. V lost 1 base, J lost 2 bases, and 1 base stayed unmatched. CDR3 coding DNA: TGCGCCAGCAGCCAAGGACTAGCGGGGACCTACGAGCAGTACTTC. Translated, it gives CASSQGLAGTYEQYF.

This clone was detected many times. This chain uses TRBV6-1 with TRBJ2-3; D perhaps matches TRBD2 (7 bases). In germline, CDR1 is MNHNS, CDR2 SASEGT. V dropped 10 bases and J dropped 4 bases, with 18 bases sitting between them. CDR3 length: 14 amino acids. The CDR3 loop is CATNRGGFPDTQYF. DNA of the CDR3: TGTGCCACCAATAGGGGGGGTTTCCCAGATACGCAGTATTTT.

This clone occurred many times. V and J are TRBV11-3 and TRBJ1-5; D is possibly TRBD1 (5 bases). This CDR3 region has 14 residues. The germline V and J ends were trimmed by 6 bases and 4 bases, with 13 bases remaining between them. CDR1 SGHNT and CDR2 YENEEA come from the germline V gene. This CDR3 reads CASSRRGHNQPQHF. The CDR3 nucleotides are TGTGCCAGCAGTCGGAGGGGCCATAATCAGCCCCAGCATTTT.

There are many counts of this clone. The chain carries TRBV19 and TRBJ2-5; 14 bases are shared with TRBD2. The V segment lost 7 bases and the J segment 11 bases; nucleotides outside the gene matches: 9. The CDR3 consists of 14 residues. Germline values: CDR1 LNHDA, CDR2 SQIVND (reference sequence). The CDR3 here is CASTSGLAGDEQYF. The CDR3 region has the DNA TGTGCCAGTACCTCGGGACTAGCGGGGGATGAGCAGTACTTC.

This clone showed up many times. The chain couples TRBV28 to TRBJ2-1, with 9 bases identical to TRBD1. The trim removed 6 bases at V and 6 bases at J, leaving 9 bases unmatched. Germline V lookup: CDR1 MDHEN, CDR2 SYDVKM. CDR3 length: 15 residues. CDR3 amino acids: CASSRPGQGANEQFF. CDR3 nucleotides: TGTGCCAGCAGCAGACCGGGACAGGGAGCCAATGAGCAGTTCTTC.

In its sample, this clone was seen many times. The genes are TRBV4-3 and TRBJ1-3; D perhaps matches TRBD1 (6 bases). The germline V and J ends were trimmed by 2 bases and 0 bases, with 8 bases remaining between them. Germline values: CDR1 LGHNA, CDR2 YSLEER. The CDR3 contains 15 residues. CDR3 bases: TGCGCCAGCAGCCAACGGGACACCTCTGGAAACACCATATATTTT. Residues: CASSQRDTSGNTIYF.

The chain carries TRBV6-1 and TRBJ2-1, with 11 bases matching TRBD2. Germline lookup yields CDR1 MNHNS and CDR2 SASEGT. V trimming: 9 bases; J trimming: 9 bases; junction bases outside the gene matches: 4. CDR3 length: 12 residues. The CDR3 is CASRLAGSEQFF. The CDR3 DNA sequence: TGTGCCAGTCGACTAGCGGGGAGTGAGCAGTTCTTC.

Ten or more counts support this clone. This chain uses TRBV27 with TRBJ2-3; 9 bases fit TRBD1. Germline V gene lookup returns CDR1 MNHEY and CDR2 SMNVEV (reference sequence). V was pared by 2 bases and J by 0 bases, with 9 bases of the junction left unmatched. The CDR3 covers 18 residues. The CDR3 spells CASSLDRGGFDSTDTQYF. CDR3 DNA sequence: TGTGCCAGCAGTTTAGACAGGGGGGGGTTTGATAGCACAGATACGCAGTATTTT.

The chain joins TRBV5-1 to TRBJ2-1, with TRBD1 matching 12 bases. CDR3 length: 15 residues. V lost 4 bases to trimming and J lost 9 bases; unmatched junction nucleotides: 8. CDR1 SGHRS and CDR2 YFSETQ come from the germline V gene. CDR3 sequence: CASSPPGQGAVEQFF. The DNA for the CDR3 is TGCGCCAGCAGCCCGCCGGGACAGGGGGCCGTTGAGCAGTTCTTC.

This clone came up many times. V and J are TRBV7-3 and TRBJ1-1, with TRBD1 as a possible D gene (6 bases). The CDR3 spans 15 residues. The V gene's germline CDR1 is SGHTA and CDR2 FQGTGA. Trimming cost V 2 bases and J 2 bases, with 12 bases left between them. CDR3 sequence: CASSLHQGLNTEAFF. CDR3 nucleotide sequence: TGTGCCAGCAGCTTACACCAGGGGCTAAACACTGAAGCTTTCTTT.

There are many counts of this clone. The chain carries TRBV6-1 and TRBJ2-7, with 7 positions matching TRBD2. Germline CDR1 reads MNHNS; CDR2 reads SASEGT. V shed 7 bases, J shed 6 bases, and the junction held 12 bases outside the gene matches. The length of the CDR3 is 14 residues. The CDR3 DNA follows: TGTGCCAGCATCCATAGGGGAGGGGTGAGCGAGCAGTACTTC. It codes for CASIHRGGVSEQYF.

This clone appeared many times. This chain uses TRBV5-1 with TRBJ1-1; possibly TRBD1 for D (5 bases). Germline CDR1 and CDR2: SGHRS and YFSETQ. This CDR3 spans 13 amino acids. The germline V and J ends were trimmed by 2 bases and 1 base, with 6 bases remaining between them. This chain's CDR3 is CASSFTGNTEAFF. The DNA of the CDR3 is TGCGCCAGCAGCTTTACAGGGAACACTGAAGCTTTCTTT. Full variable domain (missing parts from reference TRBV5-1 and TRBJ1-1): KAGVTQTPRYLIKTRGQQVTLSCSPISGHRSVSWYQQTPGQGLQFLFEYFSETQRNKGNFPGRFSGRQFSNSRSEMNVSTLELGDSALYLCASSFTGNTEAFFGQGTRLTVV.

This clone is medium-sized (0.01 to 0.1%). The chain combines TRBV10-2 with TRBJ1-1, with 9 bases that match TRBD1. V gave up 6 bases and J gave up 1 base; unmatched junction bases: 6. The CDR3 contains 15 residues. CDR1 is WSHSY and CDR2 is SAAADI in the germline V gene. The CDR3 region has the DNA TGCGCCAGCAGGAGGGACAGGGCCTGGAACACTGAAGCTTTCTTT. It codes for CASRRDRAWNTEAFF.

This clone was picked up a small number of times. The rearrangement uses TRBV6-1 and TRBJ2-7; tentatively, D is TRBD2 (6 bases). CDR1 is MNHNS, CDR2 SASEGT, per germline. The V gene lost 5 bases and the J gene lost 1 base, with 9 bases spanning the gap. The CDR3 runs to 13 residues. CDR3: CASSPGLSYEQYF. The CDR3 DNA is TGTGCCAGCAGTCCCGGACTATCCTACGAGCAGTACTTC.

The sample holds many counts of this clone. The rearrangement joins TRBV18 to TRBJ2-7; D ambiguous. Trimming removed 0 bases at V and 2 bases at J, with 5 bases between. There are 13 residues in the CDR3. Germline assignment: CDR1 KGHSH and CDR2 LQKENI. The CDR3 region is CASSPPLAYEQYF. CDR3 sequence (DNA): TGTGCCAGCTCACCACCCCTCGCCTACGAGCAGTACTTC.

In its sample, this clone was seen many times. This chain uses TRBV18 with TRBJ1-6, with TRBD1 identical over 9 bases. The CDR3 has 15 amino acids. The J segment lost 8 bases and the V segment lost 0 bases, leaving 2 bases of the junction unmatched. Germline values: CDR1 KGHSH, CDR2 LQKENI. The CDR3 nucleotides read TGTGCCAGCTCACCACCGAGGACAGGGGATTCACCCCTCCACTTT. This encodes CASSPPRTGDSPLHF.

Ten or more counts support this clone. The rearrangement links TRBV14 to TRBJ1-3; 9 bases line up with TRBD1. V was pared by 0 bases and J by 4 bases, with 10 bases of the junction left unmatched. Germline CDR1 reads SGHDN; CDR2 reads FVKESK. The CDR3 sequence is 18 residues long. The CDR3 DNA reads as TGTGCCAGCAGCCAAGATTTGTTTGGGACAGGGCCCGGAAACACCATATATTTT. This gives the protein CASSQDLFGTGPGNTIYF.

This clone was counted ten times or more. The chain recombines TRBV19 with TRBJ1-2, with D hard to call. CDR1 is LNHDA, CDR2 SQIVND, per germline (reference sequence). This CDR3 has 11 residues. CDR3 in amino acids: CDLQINYGYTF. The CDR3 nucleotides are TGTGACCTACAGATTAACTATGGCTACACCTTC.

The CDR3 loop is CASTPGGTGSHEQYF. In DNA form, the CDR3 reads TGTGCCAGCACCCCAGGGGGGACAGGGTCCCACGAGCAGTACTTC. The chain uses TRBV2 and TRBJ2-5, with 9 bases fitting TRBD1. Judging by the DNA end, TRBJ2-7 fits better; the J call may be wrong. From germline, CDR1 is SNHLY and CDR2 FYNNEI. The CDR3 has 15 residues.

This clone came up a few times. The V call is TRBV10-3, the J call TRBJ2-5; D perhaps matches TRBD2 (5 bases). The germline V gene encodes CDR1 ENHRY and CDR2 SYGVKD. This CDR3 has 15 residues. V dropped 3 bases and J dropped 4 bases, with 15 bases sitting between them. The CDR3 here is CAISEPSPSGETQYF. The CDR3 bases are TGTGCCATCAGTGAACCTAGCCCGTCGGGAGAGACCCAGTACTTC.

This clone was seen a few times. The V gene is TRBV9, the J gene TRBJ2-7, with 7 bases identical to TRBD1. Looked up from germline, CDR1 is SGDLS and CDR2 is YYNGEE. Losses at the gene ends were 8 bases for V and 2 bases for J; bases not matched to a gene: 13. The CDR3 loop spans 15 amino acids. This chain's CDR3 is CASFFEQGTAYEQYF. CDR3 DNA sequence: TGTGCCAGTTTCTTCGAACAGGGGACGGCCTACGAGCAGTACTTC.

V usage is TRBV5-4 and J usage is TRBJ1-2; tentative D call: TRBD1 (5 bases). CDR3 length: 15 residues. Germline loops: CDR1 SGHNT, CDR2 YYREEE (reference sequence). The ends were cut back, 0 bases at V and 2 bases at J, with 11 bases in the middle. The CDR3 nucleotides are TGTGCCAGCAGCTTGGTTCCAGGGCCAAACTATGGCTACACCTTC. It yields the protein CASSLVPGPNYGYTF.

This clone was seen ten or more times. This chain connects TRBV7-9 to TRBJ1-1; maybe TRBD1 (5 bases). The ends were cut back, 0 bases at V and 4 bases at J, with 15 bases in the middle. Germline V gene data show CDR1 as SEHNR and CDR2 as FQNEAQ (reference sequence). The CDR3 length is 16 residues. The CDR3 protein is CASSLALQGRGTEAFF. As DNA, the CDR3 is TGTGCCAGCAGCTTAGCGCTCCAAGGGAGGGGCACTGAAGCTTTCTTT.

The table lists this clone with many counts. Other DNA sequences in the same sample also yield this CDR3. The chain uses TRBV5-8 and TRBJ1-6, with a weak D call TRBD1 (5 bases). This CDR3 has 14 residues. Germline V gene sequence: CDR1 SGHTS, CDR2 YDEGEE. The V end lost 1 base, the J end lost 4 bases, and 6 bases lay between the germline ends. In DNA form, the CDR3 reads TGTGCCAGCAGCTTGAGGGGATATAATTCACCCCTCCACTTT. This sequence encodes CASSLRGYNSPLHF.